Presented here are 7 T cell receptor beta chains from one specimen sequenced in a study of OX40 agonist ivuxolimab in advanced cancers. Library method: the immunoSEQ multiplex PCR assay. Entries here come from immuneACCESS through TCRdb and include only in-frame sequences with V and J called. Some clones fail to appear in such tables; in the studies checked, an unresolved V gene covers under half of the shortfall, and the cause of the remainder is unknown. Recorded for this sample are roughly 80,000 clones; roughly 90% of them occurred a single time. The ten largest clones capture roughly 0.72% of the sample. The sample was CD4+ or CD8+ T cells sorted from blood, taken in a trial of the OX40 agonist ivuxolimab. These TCRs come from an adult with an advanced solid tumor such as melanoma, head and neck, liver or kidney cancer.

J is TRBJ2-1 and V is TRBV9; no clear D. Trimming removed 0 bases from V and 10 bases from J, with 14 bases in between. In germline, CDR1 is SGDLS, CDR2 YYNGEE. The CDR3 covers 14 residues. CDR3 in DNA: TGTGCCAGCAGCGTAGCTGCCACATCAGACGAGCAGTTCTTC. It is translated as CASSVAATSDEQFF.

V usage is TRBV7-2 and J usage is TRBJ2-1, with TRBD2 identical over 9 bases. V dropped 1 base and J dropped 7; count of bases not matched to a gene: 5. CDR1 is SGHTA, CDR2 FQGNSA, per germline. There are 15 residues in the CDR3. CDR3 in amino acids: CASSLEAGGVNEQFF. The CDR3 DNA reads as TGTGCCAGCAGCTTAGAAGCGGGAGGTGTAAATGAGCAGTTCTTC.

The rearrangement joins TRBV27 to TRBJ2-1; 11 nucleotides match TRBD2. The V segment lost 4 bases and the J segment 0 bases; nucleotides outside the gene matches: 14. Germline CDR1 and CDR2: MNHEY and SMNVEV (reference sequence). This CDR3 is 20 amino acids long. CDR3 amino acids: CASSYQPPGLAGTSYNEQFF. CDR3 in DNA: TGTGCCAGCAGTTATCAACCCCCCGGACTAGCGGGTACCTCCTACAATGAGCAGTTCTTC.

The chain couples TRBV7-2 to TRBJ2-7, with D uncertain. Between the trimmed V and J ends, which lost 7 bases and 6 bases, there was a span of 19 bases. Per germline, CDR1 SGHTA and CDR2 FQGNSA. The CDR3 runs 14 residues. The CDR3 protein is CASTPNQLPREQYF. The DNA for the CDR3 is TGTGCCAGCACCCCCAATCAGCTCCCGCGCGAGCAGTACTTC.

On this clone itself: Distinct nucleotide sequences in the sample also encode this CDR3. The rearrangement joins TRBV5-1 to TRBJ2-5; D possibly corresponds to TRBD1 (6 bases). Germline V gives CDR1 SGHRS, CDR2 YFSETQ. The CDR3 loop spans 14 amino acids. Trimming cost V 4 bases and J 6 bases, with 16 bases left between them. The CDR3: CASSLDSGEKTQYF. The DNA of the CDR3 is TGCGCCAGCAGCCTGGATTCAGGGGAAAAGACCCAGTACTTC.

The rearrangement joins TRBV6-5 to TRBJ2-3, with 13 bases fitting TRBD2. CDR3 length: 16 residues. Unmatched junction bases numbered 11, after V lost 2 bases and J lost 12 bases. The germline V gene encodes CDR1 MNHEY and CDR2 SVGAGI. The CDR3 spells CASSYPPGLAGFCQYF. For the CDR3, the DNA is TGTGCCAGCAGTTACCCCCCGGGACTAGCGGGATTTTGTCAGTATTTT.

The chain employs TRBV19 and TRBJ1-5, with D maybe TRBD1 (6 bases). Germline V gives CDR1 LNHDA, CDR2 SQIVND (reference sequence). Trimming stripped 0 bases from V and 6 bases from J, with 6 bases between. This CDR3 is 13 amino acids long. The CDR3 DNA sequence: TGTGCCAGTAGTATAGAGACAGGTCAGCCCCAGCATTTT. The encoded protein is CASSIETGQPQHF.